A selection of T cell receptor beta chains follows, all from one sample in a study of human T cells and chemical hapten exposure. One entry per CDR3 protein results from TCRdb running MiXCR on the RACE reads. The sample has approximately 180,000 distinct CDR3 sequences, nearly 30% seen once. The sequenced sample was whole blood, obtained in connection with sensitization to the hapten diphenylcyclopropenone (DPC). Receptor source: a woman aged 25 to 39 with alopecia areata. Some clones in this sample may be carry-over from other donors' samples. Each CDR3 is given with its conserved first and last residue. D genes are given only for firm matches. Part of the rows lack a size; the others show once, few, many or a class for expanded clones.

size: few
D: TRBD1
J: TRBJ1-2
length: 16
V: TRBV18
DNA: TGTGCCAGCTCACCTTTCGTGGGACAGGGGGAATATGGCTACACCTTC
CDR3: CASSPFVGQGEYGYTF

size: few
D: NA
J: TRBJ2-7
length: 13
V: TRBV5-1
DNA: TGCGCCAGCAGCTTACAGGGCGCCTACGAGCAGTACTTC
CDR3: CASSLQGAYEQYF

size: few
D: NA
J: TRBJ1-2
length: 11
V: TRBV29-1
DNA: TGCAGCGTTGAACGGGGACTCGGCTACACCTTC
CDR3: CSVERGLGYTF

size: NA
D: NA
J: TRBJ1-6
length: 14
V: TRBV12-3/TRBV12-4
DNA: TGTGCCAGCAGTTTAGTGGGGGAGGGATCACCCCTCCACTTT
CDR3: CASSLVGEGSPLHF

size: NA
D: NA
J: TRBJ2-3
length: 16
V: TRBV7-6
DNA: TGTGCCAGCAGCCACGTCGGACCTACTAGCACAGATACGCAGTATTTT
CDR3: CASSHVGPTSTDTQYF

size: NA
D: TRBD2
J: TRBJ2-3
length: 15
V: TRBV12-3/TRBV12-4
DNA: TGTGCCAGCAGTCAAGGAGCGGGGGGCACAGATACGCAGTATTTT
CDR3: CASSQGAGGTDTQYF

size: NA
D: TRBD1
J: TRBJ2-7
length: 13
V: TRBV29-1
DNA: TGCAGCGTCAGGACAGGGGTCTACTACGAGCAGTACTTC
CDR3: CSVRTGVYYEQYF

size: NA
D: NA
J: TRBJ1-1
length: 15
V: TRBV7-8
DNA: TGTGCCAGCAGCTTGATGGGGTCGGGGGGGACTGAAGCTTTCTTT
CDR3: CASSLMGSGGTEAFF

size: few
D: NA
J: TRBJ2-2
length: 13
V: TRBV29-1
DNA: TGCAGCGTTGAAGGACCCCAGTCCGGGGAGCTGTTTTTT
CDR3: CSVEGPQSGELFF

size: NA
D: NA
J: TRBJ1-5
length: 15
V: TRBV28
DNA: TGTGCCAGCAGGCCTTATTTAGGCGATGGACAGCCCCAGCATTTT
CDR3: CASRPYLGDGQPQHF

size: few
D: NA
J: TRBJ1-2
length: 16
V: TRBV5-4
DNA: TGTGCCAGCAGCGCGTCGAGGACAACCAAGAACTATGGCTACACCTTC
CDR3: CASSASRTTKNYGYTF

size: few
D: TRBD2
J: TRBJ2-5
length: 12
V: TRBV28
DNA: TGTGCCAGCAGCGCGGGAGTCAAGACCCAGTACTTC
CDR3: CASSAGVKTQYF

size: NA
D: TRBD1
J: TRBJ1-1
length: 15
V: TRBV28
DNA: TGTGCCAGCAGCCTAGGCAGGGGGAGGGACACTGAAGCTTTCTTT
CDR3: CASSLGRGRDTEAFF

size: NA
D: TRBD1
J: TRBJ1-6
length: 15
V: TRBV7-8
DNA: TGTGCCAGCAGCTTGGGACAGGGGTACAATTTACCCCTCCACTTT
CDR3: CASSLGQGYNLPLHF